Shown below are 14 T cell receptor beta chains from a single sample sequenced in a study of blood T cell repertoires in COVID-19. Produced via immunoSEQ multiplex PCR; TCRdb's table is partial and in-frame only. Here the sample spans hundreds of thousands of clones, more than 75% being singletons. Sequencing was performed on peripheral blood. Receptors originate from a middle-aged woman who had recovered from COVID-19.

This sequence joins TRBV7-9 and TRBJ1-5, with D perhaps matching TRBD1 (6 bases). This CDR3 comprises 14 residues. The germline CDR1 and CDR2 sequences are SEHNR and FQNEAQ (reference sequence). V was shortened by 1 base and J by 3 bases, with 7 bases between the two germline ends. In DNA form, the CDR3 reads TGTGCCAGCAGCTTAGGGGGGCTCAATCAGCCCCAGCATTTT. It codes for CASSLGGLNQPQHF.

This clone came up once. This chain uses TRBV18 with TRBJ2-3; 8 positions agree with TRBD2. J gave up 6 bases and V 3 bases, and 5 bases lay outside the gene matches. Germline V lookup: CDR1 KGHSH, CDR2 LQKENI. The CDR3 is made up of 14 amino acids. CDR3 nucleotides: TGTGCCAGCTCACCCCAAACTAGCGGCGATACGCAGTATTTT. This codes for CASSPQTSGDTQYF.

This clone appeared once. The chain couples TRBV6-5 to TRBJ1-1, with 8 bases that match TRBD1. V lost 6 bases and J lost 6; bases outside the gene matches: 6. Germline CDR1 is MNHEY and CDR2 is SVGAGI. CDR3 length: 13 amino acids. The CDR3 sequence is CASRDRGVPEAFF. CDR3 bases: TGTGCCAGCAGAGACAGGGGCGTCCCTGAAGCTTTCTTT.

The chain has TRBV5-5 and TRBJ1-2; D might be TRBD1 (6 bases). The CDR3 runs to 13 residues. Germline V gives CDR1 SGHKS, CDR2 YYEKEE (reference sequence). Trimming took 4 bases from V and 6 from J, leaving 13 bases between them. CDR3 residues: CASSPGQRNGYTF. Written as DNA, the CDR3 is TGTGCCAGCAGCCCCGGACAGCGTAATGGCTACACCTTC.

This clone has more than one count but fewer than ten. The chain couples TRBV7-9 to TRBJ1-6; a possible D gene is TRBD1 (5 bases). Trimming stripped 7 bases from V and 1 base from J, with 14 bases between. This CDR3 contains 16 residues. Germline values: CDR1 SEHNR, CDR2 FQNEAQ (reference sequence). The CDR3 is CASTSGGRSYNSPLHF. Here the CDR3 DNA reads TGTGCCAGCACCAGCGGGGGTAGGTCCTATAATTCACCCCTCCACTTT.

V is TRBV27 and J is TRBJ2-6; the match to TRBD1 covers 7 bases. Germline CDR1 and CDR2: MNHEY and SMNVEV (reference sequence). V lost 4 bases and J lost 0; bases outside the gene matches: 9. CDR3 length equals 18 residues. In DNA form, the CDR3 reads TGTGCCAGCAGTTCTCTCCCCAGGGGGAGCTCTGGGGCCAACGTCCTGACTTTC. Protein: CASSSLPRGSSGANVLTF.

The chain's CDR3 is CASSPRGQQETQYF. The CDR3 DNA follows: TGTGCCAGCAGCCCGCGGGGACAGCAAGAGACCCAGTACTTC. This chain connects TRBV7-9 to TRBJ2-5, with a possible D match to TRBD1 (7 bases). CDR1 SEHNR and CDR2 FQNEAQ come from the germline V gene (reference sequence). CDR3 length: 14 amino acids. V gave up 5 bases and J gave up 2 bases, with 12 bases separating them. The full variable domain, with the rest looked up from reference TRBV7-9 and TRBJ2-5, is DTGVSQNPRHKITKRGQNVTFRCDPISEHNRLYWYRQTLGQGPEFLTYFQNEAQLEKSRLLSDRFSAERPKGSFSTLEIQRTEQGDSAMYLCASSPRGQQETQYFGPGTRLLVL.

In this sample, this clone turned up once. V usage is TRBV12-2 and J usage is TRBJ1-2; the D segment call TRBD1 is taken from the table without a DNA check. TRBV12-2 has pseudogene status. The CDR3 length is 14 residues. In DNA, the CDR3 is TGTGCAAGTCGCCCCGCGAGGACAGGGGATGGCTACACCTTC. This codes for CASRPARTGDGYTF.

The V and J genes are TRBV4-3 and TRBJ2-3, with D possibly being TRBD2 (5 bases). The germline V and J ends were trimmed by 4 bases and 6 bases, with 17 bases remaining between them. The germline gives CDR1 LGHNA, CDR2 YSLEER. The CDR3 has 15 amino acids. CDR3 nucleotides: TGCGCCAGCAGCCCTAGCTTGGGGTCCTGGGATACGCAGTATTTT. This codes for CASSPSLGSWDTQYF.

The chain couples TRBV5-1 to TRBJ1-2, with 9 positions matching TRBD1. V dropped 4 bases and J dropped 0; count of bases not matched to a gene: 4. CDR3 length: 15 residues. Germline V lookup: CDR1 SGHRS, CDR2 YFSETQ. Here the CDR3 reads CASSLGTGSNYGYTF. CDR3 in DNA: TGCGCCAGCAGCCTTGGGACAGGGTCTAACTATGGCTACACCTTC.

This rearrangement joins TRBV24-1 to TRBJ2-1; tentative D call: TRBD2 (6 bases). There are 14 residues in the CDR3. Germline-derived CDR1 and CDR2 are KGHDR and SFDVKD. Deletions cut 4 bases from V and 9 bases from J, with 15 bases between. The DNA of the CDR3 is TGTGCCACCAGTGACGACGGAGGGCCGGGTGAGCAGTTCTTC. Its translation: CATSDDGGPGEQFF.

In this sample, this clone turned up a few times. The V and J genes are TRBV6-2 or TRBV6-3 and TRBJ2-2; TRBD2 matches at 7 bases. Germline V gene sequence: CDR1 MNHEY, CDR2 SVGEGT. The V segment lost 1 base and the J segment 4 bases; nucleotides outside the gene matches: 9. This CDR3 spans 17 amino acids. The CDR3 region is CASSYLLGREATGELFF. The CDR3 DNA reads as TGTGCCAGCAGTTACTTGTTGGGTCGGGAGGCCACCGGGGAGCTGTTTTTT.

The chain is built from TRBV24-1 and TRBJ1-5; possible D gene TRBD1, 6 bases. The CDR3 has 14 amino acids. Germline V gene lookup returns CDR1 KGHDR and CDR2 SFDVKD. The germline V and J ends were trimmed by 9 bases and 2 bases, with 13 bases remaining between them. For the CDR3, the DNA is TGTGCCACCCAAGGGGGGGGAGGCAATCAGCCCCAGCATTTT. Translating gives CATQGGGGNQPQHF.

The chain combines TRBV27 with TRBJ2-1; tentative D call: TRBD2 (6 bases). CDR1 and CDR2 from the germline V gene are MNHEY and SMNVEV (reference sequence). The CDR3 has 17 residues. V was pared by 0 bases and J by 0 bases, with 12 bases between. The CDR3 nucleotides are TGTGCCAGCAGTTTATCGGGCCTAGCGTACTCCTACAATGAGCAGTTCTTC. Protein sequence: CASSLSGLAYSYNEQFF.